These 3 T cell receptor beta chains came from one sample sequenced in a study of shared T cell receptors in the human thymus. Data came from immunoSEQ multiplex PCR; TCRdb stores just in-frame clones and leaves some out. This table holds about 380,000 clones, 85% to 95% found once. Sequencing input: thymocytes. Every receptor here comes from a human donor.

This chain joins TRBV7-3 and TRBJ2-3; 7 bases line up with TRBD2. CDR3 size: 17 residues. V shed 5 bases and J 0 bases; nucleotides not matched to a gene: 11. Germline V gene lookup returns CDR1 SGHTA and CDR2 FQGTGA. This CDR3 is CASSRSPSGHSTDTQYF. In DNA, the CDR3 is TGTGCCAGCAGCCGATCCCCTAGCGGCCATAGCACAGATACGCAGTATTTT.

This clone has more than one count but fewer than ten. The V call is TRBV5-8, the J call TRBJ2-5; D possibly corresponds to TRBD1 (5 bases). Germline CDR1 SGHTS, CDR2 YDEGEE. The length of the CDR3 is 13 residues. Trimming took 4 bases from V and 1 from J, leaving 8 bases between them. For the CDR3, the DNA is TGTGCCAGCAGCGCGACAGCCCAAGAGACCCAGTACTTC. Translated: CASSATAQETQYF.

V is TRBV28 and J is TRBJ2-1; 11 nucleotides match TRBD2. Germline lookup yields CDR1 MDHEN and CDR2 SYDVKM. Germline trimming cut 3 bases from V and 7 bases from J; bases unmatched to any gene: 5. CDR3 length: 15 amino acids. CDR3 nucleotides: TGTGCCAGCAGTTTTTTAGCGGGAGGGAGTAATGAGCAGTTCTTC. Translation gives CASSFLAGGSNEQFF.